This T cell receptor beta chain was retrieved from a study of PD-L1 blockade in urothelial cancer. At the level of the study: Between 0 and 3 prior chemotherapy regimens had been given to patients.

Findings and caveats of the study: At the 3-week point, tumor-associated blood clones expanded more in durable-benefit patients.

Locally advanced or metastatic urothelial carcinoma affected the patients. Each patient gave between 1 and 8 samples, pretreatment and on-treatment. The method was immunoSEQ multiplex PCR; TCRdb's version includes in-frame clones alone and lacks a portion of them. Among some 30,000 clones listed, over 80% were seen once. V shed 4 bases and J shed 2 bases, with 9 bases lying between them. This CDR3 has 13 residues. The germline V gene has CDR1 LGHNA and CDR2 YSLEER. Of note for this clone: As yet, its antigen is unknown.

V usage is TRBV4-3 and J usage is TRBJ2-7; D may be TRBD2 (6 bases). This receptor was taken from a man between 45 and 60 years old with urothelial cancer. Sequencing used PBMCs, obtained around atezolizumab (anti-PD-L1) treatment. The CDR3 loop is CASSPSVTYEQYF. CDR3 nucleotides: TGCGCCAGCAGCCCTAGCGTGACCTACGAGCAGTACTTC.